This TCR beta chain was captured by sequencing in a study of blood T cell repertoires in COVID-19. Here immunoSEQ multiplex PCR was the method, and the copy in TCRdb shows in-frame clones only, minus some. The table lists 300,000 or so clones, over 70% of them singletons. The source material was peripheral blood. This TCR derives from a woman in her thirties or forties who had recovered from COVID-19.

The CDR3 DNA reads TGTGCCAGCAGCGTAGGAGGGGGCTGGGGCTACACCTTC. Its protein is CASSVGGGWGYTF. The chain employs TRBV9 and TRBJ1-2; 7 nucleotides match TRBD1. The CDR3 totals 13 residues. V shed 0 bases and J 8 bases; nucleotides not matched to a gene: 4. Germline assignment: CDR1 SGDLS and CDR2 YYNGEE. The full variable domain, in which reference TRBV9 and TRBJ1-2 provide the parts outside the CDR3, is DSGVTQTPKHLITATGQRVTLRCSPRSGDLSVYWYQQSLDQGLQFLIQYYNGEERAKGNILERFSAQQFPDLHSELNLSSLELGDSALYFCASSVGGGWGYTFGSGTRLTVV.